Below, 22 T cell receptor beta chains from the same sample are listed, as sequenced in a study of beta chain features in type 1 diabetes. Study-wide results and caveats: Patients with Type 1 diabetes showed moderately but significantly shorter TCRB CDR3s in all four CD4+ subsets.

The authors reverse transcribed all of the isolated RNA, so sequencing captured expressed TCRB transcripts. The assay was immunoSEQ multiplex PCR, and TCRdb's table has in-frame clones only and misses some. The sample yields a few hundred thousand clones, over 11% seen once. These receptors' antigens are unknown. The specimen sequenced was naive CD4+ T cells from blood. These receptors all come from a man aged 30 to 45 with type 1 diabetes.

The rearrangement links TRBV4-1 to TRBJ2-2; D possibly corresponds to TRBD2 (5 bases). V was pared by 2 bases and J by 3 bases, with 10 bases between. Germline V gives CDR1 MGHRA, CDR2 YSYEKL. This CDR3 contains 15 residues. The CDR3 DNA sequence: TGCGCCAGCAGCCAACTAGCAGGCGACACCGGGGAGCTGTTTTTT. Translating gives CASSQLAGDTGELFF.

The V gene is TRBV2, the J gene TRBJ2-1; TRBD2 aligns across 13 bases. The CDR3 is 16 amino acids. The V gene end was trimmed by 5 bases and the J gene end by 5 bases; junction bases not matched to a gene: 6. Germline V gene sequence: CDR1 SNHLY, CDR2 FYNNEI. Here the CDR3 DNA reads TGTGCCAGCAGTCGTCCCGGGACTAGCGGGAACAATGAGCAGTTCTTC. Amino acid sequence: CASSRPGTSGNNEQFF.

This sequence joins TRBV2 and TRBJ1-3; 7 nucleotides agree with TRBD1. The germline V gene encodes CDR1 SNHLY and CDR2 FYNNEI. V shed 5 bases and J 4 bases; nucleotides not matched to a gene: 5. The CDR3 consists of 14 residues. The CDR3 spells CASSSTGTGNTIYF. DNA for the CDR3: TGTGCCAGCAGTTCGACAGGGACAGGAAACACCATATATTTT. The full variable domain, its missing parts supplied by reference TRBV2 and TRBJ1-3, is EPEVTQTPSHQVTQMGQEVILRCVPISNHLYFYWYRQILGQKVEFLVSFYNNEISEKSEIFDDQFSVERPDGSNFTLKIRSTKLEDSAMYFCASSSTGTGNTIYFGEGSWLTVV.

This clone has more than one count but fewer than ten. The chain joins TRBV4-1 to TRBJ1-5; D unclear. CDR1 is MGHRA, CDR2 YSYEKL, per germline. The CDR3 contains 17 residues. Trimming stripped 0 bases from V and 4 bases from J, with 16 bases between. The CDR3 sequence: CASSQDGVASRNQPQHF. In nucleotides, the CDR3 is TGCGCCAGCAGCCAAGATGGAGTGGCCTCGAGGAATCAGCCCCAGCATTTT.

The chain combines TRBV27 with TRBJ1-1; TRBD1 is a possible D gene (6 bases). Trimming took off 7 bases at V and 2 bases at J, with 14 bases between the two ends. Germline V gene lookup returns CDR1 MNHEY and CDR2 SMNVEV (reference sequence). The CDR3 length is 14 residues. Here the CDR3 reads CASKPGVLNTEAFF. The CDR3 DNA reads TGTGCCAGCAAACCAGGGGTCTTAAACACTGAAGCTTTCTTT.

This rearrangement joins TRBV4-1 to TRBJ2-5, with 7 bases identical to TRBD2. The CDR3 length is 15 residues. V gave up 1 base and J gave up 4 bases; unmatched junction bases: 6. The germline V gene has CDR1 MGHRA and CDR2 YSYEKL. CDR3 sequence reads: CASSQVGLAAETQYF. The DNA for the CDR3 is TGCGCCAGCAGCCAAGTCGGCCTAGCGGCAGAGACCCAGTACTTC.

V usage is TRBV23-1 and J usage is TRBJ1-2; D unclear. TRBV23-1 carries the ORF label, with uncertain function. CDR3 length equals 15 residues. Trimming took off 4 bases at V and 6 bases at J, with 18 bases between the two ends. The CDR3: CASSPPGEGTHGYTF. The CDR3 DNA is TGCGCCAGCAGTCCCCCCGGGGAGGGTACCCATGGCTACACCTTC.

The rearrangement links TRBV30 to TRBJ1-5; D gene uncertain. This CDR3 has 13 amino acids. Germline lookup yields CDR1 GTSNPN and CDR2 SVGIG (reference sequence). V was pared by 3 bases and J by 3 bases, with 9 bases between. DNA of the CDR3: TGTGCCTGGAGCGCTGAGAACAATCAGCCCCAGCATTTT. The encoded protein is CAWSAENNQPQHF.

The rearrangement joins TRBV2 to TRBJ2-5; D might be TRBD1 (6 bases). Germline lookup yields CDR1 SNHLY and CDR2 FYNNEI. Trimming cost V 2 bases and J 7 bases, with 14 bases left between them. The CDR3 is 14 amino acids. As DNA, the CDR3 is TGTGCCAGCAGTGAACAACAGGGTTTTGGGACCCAGTACTTC. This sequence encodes CASSEQQGFGTQYF.

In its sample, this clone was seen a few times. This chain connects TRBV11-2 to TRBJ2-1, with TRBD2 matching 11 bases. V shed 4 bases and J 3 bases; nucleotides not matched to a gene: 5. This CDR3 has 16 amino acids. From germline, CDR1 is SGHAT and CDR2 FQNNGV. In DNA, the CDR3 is TGTGCCAGCAGCTCCCGACTAGCGGGACTCTACAATGAGCAGTTCTTC. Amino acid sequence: CASSSRLAGLYNEQFF.

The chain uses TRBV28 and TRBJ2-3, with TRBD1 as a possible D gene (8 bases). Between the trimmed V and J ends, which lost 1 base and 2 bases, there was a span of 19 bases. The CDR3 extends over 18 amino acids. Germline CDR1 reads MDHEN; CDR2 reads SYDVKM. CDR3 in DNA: TGTGCCAGCAGTTTATCTTCGGGGGGACAGGTAGCCACAGATACGCAGTATTTT. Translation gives CASSLSSGGQVATDTQYF. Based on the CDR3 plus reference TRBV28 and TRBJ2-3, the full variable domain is DVKVTQSSRYLVKRTGEKVFLECVQDMDHENMFWYRQDPGLGLRLIYFSYDVKMKEKGDIPEGYSVSREKKERFSLILESASTNQTSMYLCASSLSSGGQVATDTQYFGPGTRLTVL.

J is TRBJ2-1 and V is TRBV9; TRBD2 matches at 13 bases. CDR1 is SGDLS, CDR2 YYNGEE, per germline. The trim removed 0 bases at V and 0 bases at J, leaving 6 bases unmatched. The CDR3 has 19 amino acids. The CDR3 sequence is CASSVGVGLAGFSYNEQFF. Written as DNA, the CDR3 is TGTGCCAGCAGCGTAGGAGTGGGACTAGCGGGATTCTCCTACAATGAGCAGTTCTTC.

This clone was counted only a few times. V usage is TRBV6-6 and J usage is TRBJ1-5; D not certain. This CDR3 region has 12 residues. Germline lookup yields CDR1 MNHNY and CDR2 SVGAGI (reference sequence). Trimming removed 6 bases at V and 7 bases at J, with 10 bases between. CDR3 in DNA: TGTGCCAGCAGCTCCGCACTCCAGCCCCAGCATTTT. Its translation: CASSSALQPQHF.

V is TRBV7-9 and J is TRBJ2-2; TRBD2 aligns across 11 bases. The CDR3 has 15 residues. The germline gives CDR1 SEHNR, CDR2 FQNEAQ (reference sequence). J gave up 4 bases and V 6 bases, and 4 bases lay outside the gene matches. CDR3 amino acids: CASRPGTSGTGELFF. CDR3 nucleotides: TGTGCCAGCAGGCCCGGGACTAGCGGCACCGGGGAGCTGTTTTTT.

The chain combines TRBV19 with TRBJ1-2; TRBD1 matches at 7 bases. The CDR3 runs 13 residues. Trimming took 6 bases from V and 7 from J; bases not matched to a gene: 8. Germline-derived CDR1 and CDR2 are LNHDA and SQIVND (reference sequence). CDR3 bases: TGTGCCAGTAGCATCGACAGGGACTCTGGCTACACCTTC. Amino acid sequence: CASSIDRDSGYTF.

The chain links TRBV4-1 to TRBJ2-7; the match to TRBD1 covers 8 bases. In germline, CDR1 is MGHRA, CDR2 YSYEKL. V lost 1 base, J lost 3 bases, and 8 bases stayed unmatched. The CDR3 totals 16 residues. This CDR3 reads CASSQGTDRALYEQYF. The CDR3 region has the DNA TGCGCCAGCAGCCAAGGGACGGACAGGGCCCTCTACGAGCAGTACTTC.

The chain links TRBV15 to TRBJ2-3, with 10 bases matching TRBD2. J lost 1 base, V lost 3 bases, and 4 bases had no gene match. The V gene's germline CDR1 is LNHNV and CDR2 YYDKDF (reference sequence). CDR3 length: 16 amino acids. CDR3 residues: CATSRPTSGGTDTQYF. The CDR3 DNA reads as TGTGCCACCAGCAGGCCTACTAGCGGGGGCACAGATACGCAGTATTTT.

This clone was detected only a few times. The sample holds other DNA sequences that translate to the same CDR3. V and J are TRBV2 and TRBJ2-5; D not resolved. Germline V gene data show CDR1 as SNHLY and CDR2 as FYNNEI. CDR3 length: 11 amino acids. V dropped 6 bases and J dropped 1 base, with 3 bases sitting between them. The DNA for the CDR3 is TGTGCCAGCAGCCTCCAAGAGACCCAGTACTTC. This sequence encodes CASSLQETQYF.

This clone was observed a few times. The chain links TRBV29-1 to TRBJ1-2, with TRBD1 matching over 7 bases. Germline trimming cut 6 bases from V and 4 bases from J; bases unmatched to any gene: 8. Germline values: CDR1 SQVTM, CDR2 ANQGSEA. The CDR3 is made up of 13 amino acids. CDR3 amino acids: CSVRPGTAYGYTF. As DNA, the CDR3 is TGCAGCGTCCGGCCAGGGACAGCCTATGGCTACACCTTC.

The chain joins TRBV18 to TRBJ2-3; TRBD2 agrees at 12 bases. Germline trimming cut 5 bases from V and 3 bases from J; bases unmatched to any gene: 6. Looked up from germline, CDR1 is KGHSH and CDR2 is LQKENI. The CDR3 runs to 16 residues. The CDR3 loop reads CASSSLTSGGTDTQYF. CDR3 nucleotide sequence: TGTGCCAGCTCATCCTTGACTAGCGGGGGAACAGATACGCAGTATTTT.

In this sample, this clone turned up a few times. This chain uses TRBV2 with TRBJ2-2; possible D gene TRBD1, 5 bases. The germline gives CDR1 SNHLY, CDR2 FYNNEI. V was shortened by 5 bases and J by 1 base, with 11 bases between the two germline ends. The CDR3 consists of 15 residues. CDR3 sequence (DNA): TGTGCCAGCAGTATTTCAACAGGGAACACCGGGGAGCTGTTTTTT. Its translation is CASSISTGNTGELFF.

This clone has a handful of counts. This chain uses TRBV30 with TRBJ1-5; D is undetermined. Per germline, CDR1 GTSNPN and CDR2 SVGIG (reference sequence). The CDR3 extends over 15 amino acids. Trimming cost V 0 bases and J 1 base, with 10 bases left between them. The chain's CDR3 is CAWSVRPGSNQPQHF. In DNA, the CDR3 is TGTGCCTGGAGTGTTCGCCCCGGGAGCAATCAGCCCCAGCATTTT.